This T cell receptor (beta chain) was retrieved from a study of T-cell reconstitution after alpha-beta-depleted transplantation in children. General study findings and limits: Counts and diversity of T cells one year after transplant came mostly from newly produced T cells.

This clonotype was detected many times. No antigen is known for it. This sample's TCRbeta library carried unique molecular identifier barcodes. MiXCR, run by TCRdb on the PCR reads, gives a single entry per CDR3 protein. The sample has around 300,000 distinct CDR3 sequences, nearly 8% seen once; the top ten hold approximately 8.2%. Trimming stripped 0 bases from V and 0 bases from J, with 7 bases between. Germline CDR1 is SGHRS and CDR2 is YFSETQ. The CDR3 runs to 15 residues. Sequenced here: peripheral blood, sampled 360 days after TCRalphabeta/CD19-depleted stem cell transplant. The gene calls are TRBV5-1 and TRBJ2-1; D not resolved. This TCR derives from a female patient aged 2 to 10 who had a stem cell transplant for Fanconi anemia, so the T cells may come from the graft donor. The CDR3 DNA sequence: TGCGCCAGCAGCTTGGATCCGAGCTCCTACAATGAGCAGTTCTTC. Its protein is CASSLDPSSYNEQFF. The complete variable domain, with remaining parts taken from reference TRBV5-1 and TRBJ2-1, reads KAGVTQTPRYLIKTRGQQVTLSCSPISGHRSVSWYQQTPGQGLQFLFEYFSETQRNKGNFPGRFSGRQFSNSRSEMNVSTLELGDSALYLCASSLDPSSYNEQFFGPGTRLTVL.